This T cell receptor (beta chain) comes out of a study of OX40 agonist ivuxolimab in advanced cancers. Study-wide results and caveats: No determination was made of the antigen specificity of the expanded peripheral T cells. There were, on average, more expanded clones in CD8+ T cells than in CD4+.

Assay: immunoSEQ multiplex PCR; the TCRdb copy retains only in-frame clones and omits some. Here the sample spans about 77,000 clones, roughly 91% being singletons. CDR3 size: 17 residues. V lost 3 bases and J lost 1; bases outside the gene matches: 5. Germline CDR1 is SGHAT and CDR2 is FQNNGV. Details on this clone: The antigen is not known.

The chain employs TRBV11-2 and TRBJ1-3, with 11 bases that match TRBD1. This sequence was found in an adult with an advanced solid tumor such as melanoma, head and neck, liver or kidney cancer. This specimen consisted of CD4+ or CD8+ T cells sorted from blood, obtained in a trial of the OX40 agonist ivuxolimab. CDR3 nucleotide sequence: TGTGCCAGCAGCTTCACCGGGACAGGGGGATCTGGAAACACCATATATTTT. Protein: CASSFTGTGGSGNTIYF.